This T cell receptor beta chain came from a study of blood T cell repertoires in COVID-19. The germline V gene has CDR1 MNHEY and CDR2 SMNVEV (reference sequence). The V segment lost 3 bases and the J segment 3 bases; nucleotides outside the gene matches: 6. The CDR3 loop spans 15 amino acids. Generated by immunoSEQ multiplex PCR, the TCRdb table keeps only in-frame clones and is missing some. The sample holds 140,000 to 150,000 clones; 85% are singletons and the top ten take around 6.2%. Sequenced sample: PBMCs or T cells enriched from blood (not recorded which). The sequence derives from a woman in her 40s who had recovered from COVID-19. The gene calls are TRBV27 and TRBJ2-7, with 9 bases that match TRBD2. The CDR3 region is CASSFRLAGYYEQYF. In DNA, the CDR3 is TGTGCCAGCAGTTTTCGGCTAGCGGGGTACTACGAGCAGTACTTC.